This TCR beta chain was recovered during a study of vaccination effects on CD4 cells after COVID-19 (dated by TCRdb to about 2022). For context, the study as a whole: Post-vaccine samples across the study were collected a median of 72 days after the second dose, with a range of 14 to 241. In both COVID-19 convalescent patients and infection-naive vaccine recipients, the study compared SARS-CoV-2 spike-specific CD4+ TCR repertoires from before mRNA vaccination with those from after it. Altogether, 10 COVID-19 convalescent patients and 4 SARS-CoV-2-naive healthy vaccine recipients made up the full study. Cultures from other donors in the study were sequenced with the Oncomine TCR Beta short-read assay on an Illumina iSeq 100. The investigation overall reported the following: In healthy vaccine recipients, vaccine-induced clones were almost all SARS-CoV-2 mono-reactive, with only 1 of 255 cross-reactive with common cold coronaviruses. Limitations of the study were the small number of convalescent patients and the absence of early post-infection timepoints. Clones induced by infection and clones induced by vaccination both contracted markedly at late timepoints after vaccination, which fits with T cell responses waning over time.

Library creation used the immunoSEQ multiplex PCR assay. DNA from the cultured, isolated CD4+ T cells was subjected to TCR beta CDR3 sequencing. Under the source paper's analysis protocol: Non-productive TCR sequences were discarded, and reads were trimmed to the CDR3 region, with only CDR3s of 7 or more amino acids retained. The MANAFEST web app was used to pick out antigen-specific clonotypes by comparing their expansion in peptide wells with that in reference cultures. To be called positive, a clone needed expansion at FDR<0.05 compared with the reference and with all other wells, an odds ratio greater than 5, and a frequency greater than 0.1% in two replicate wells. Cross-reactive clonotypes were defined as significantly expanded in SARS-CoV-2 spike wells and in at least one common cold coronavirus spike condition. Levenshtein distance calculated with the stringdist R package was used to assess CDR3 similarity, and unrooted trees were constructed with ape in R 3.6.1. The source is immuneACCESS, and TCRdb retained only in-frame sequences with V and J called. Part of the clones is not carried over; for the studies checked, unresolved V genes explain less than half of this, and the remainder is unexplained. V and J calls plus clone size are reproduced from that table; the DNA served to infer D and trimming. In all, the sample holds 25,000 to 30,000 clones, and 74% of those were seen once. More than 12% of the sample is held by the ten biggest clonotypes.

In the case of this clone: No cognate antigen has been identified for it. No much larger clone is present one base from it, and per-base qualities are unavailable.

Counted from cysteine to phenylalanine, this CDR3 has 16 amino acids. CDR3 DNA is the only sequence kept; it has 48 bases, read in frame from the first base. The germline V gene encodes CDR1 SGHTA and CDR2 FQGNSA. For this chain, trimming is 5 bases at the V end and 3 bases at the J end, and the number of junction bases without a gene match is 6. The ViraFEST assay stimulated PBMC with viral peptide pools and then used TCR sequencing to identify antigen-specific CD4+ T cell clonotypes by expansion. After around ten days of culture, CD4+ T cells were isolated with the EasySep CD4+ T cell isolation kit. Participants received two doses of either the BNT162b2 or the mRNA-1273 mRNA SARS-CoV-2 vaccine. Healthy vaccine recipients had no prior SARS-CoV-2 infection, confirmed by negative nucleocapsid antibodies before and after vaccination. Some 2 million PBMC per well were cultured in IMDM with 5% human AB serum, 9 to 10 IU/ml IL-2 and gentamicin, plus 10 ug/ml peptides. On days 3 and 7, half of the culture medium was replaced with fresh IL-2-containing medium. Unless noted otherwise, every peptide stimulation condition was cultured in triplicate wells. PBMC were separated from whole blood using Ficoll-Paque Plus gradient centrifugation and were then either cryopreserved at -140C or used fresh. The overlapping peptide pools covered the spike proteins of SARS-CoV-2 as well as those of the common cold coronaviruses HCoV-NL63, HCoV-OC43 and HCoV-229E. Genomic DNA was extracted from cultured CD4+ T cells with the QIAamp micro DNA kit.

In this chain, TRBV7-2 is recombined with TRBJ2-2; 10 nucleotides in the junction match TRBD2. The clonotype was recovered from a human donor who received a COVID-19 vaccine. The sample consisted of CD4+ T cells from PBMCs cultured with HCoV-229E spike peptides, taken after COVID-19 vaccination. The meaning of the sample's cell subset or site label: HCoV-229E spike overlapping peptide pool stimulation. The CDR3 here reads CASSASGGAYTGELFF. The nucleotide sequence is TGTGCCAGCAGCGCAAGCGGGGGGGCCTACACCGGGGAGCTGTTTTTT.